What follows describes a single T cell receptor beta chain. The data stem from a study of blood T cell repertoires in COVID-19. V shed 4 bases, J shed 0 bases, and the junction held 13 bases outside the gene matches. Germline CDR1 is SGHRS and CDR2 is YFSETQ. The CDR3 consists of 19 residues. The assay was immunoSEQ multiplex PCR, and TCRdb's table has in-frame clones only and misses some. The table includes over 450,000 clones, 85% to 90% detected once. J is TRBJ2-7 and V is TRBV5-1; 13 positions agree with TRBD2. The sequence came from a woman between 50 and 59 years old with COVID-19, enrolled during active disease. The sequencing sample was made of peripheral blood. The CDR3 coding sequence is TGCGCCAGCAGCCCAACCTCGGGACTAGCGGGGAAGAGCTCCTACGAGCAGTACTTC. Its translation is CASSPTSGLAGKSSYEQYF.